This T cell receptor beta chain was sequenced in a study of blood T cell repertoires in COVID-19. CDR1 is SGDLS, CDR2 YYNGEE, per germline. CDR3 length: 16 residues. The V end was cut by 2 bases, the J end by 5 bases, with 16 bases between. Repertoires were generated with immunoSEQ multiplex PCR, while TCRdb's copy carries only in-frame clones and drops some. This sample has approximately 49,000 clones; 68% occur once, and the top ten carry about 8.1%. Specimen: peripheral blood. This clonotype was sampled from a woman in her 70s with acute or convalescent COVID-19. The chain joins TRBV9 to TRBJ2-2; D not resolved. In DNA, the CDR3 is TGTGCCAGCAGCGTTGCCCGACGAGGAGAAACCGGGGAGCTGTTTTTT. Protein sequence: CASSVARRGETGELFF. Full variable domain (missing parts from reference TRBV9 and TRBJ2-2): DSGVTQTPKHLITATGQRVTLRCSPRSGDLSVYWYQQSLDQGLQFLIQYYNGEERAKGNILERFSAQQFPDLHSELNLSSLELGDSALYFCASSVARRGETGELFFGEGSRLTVL.